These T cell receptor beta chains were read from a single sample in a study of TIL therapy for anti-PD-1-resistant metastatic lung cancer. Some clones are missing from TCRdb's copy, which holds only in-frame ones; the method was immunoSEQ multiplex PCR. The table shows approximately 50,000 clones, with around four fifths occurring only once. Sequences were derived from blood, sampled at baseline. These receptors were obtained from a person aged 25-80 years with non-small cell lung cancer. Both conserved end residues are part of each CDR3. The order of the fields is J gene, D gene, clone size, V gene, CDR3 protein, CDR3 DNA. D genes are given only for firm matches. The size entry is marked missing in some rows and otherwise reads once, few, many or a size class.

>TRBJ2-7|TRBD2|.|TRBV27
CASSGKLAGGNHEQYF
TGTGCCAGCAGTGGAAAACTAGCGGGAGGGAACCACGAGCAGTACTTC
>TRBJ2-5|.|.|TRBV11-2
CASSPRERETQYF
TGTGCCAGCAGCCCACGGGAGCGGGAGACCCAGTACTTC
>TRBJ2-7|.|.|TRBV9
CASSVGQASYEQYF
TGTGCCAGCAGCGTAGGTCAGGCCTCCTACGAGCAGTACTTC
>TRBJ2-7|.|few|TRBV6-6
CASSYSFGPNYEQYF
TGTGCCAGCAGTTACTCGTTCGGGCCCAACTACGAGCAGTACTTC
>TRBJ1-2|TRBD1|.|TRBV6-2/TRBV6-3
CASSYSGQQANYGYTF
TGTGCCAGCAGTTACTCGGGACAGCAAGCTAACTATGGCTACACCTTC
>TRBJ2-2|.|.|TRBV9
CASSDRVVTGELFF
TGTGCCAGCAGCGACAGAGTTGTGACCGGGGAGCTGTTTTTT
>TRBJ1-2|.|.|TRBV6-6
CASSSGTPGLYGYTF
TGTGCCAGCAGTTCCGGGACCCCCGGACTCTATGGCTACACCTTC
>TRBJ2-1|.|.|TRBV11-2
CASSLSHWDEQFF
TGTGCCAGCAGCTTAAGCCATTGGGATGAGCAGTTCTTC
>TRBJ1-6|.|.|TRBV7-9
CASAQGDNSPLHF
TGTGCCAGCGCACAGGGCGATAATTCACCCCTCCACTTT
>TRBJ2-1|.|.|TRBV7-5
CARSLCAGAPYNEQFF
TGTGCCAGAAGCTTATGCGCGGGAGCGCCCTACAATGAGCAGTTCTTC
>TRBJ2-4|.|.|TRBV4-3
CASSQGAGQRGVQYF
TGCGCCAGCAGCCAAGGCGCAGGTCAAAGGGGAGTTCAGTACTTC
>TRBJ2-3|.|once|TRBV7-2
CASSSYSDTQYF
TGTGCCAGCAGCTCCTATTCAGATACGCAGTATTTT
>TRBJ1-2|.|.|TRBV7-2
CASSLVGREDYGYTF
TGTGCCAGCAGCTTAGTTGGCAGGGAAGACTATGGCTACACCTTC
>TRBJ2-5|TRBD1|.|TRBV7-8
CASSLGTGQETQYF
TGTGCCAGCAGCTTAGGGACAGGACAAGAGACCCAGTACTTC
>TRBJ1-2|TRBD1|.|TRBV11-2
CASSDPGTGFEGPYGGYTF
TGTGCCAGCAGCGATCCCGGGACAGGGTTTGAGGGACCTTATGGTGGCTACACCTTC
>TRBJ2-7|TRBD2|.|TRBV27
CASRGLAGGHYEQYF
TGTGCCAGCAGGGGGCTAGCGGGGGGCCACTACGAGCAGTACTTC
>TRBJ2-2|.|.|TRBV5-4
CASSPRLDTGELFF
TGTGCCAGCAGCCCACGACTAGACACCGGGGAGCTGTTTTTT
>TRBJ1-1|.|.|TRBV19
CASSIDGVGGTEAFF
TGTGCCAGTAGTATAGATGGGGTTGGTGGCACTGAAGCTTTCTTT